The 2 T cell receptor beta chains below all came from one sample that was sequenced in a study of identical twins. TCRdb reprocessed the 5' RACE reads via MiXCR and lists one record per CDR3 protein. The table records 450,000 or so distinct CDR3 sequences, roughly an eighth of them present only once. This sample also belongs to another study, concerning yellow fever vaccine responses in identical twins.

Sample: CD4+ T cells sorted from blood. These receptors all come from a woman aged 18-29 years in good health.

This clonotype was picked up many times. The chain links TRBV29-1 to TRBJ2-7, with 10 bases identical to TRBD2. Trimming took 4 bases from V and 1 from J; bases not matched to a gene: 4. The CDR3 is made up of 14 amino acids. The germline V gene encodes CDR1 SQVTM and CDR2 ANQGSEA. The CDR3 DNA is TGCAGCGTTGCCCCACTAGCGGGGTCCTACGAGCAGTACTTC. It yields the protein CSVAPLAGSYEQYF.

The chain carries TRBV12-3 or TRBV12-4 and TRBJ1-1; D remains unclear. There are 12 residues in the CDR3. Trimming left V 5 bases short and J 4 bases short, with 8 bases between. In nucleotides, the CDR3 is TGTGCCAGCAGTCTACTGTCCACTGAAGCTTTCTTT. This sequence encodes CASSLLSTEAFF.